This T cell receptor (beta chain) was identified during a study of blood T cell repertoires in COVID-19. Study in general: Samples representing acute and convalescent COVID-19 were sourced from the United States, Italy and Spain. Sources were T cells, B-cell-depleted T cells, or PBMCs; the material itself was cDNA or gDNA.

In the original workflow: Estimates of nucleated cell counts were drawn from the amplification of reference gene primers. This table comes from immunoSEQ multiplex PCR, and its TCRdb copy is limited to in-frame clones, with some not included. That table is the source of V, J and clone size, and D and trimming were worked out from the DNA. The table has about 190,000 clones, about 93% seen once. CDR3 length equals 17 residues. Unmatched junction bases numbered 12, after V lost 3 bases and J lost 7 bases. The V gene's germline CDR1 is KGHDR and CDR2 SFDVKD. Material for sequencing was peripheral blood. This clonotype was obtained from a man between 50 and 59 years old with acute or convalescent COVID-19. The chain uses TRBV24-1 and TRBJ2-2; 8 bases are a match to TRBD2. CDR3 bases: TGTGCCACCAGTGATCCATCCCGCGGGGGGCCCGGCGGGGAGCTGTTTTTT. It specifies CATSDPSRGGPGGELFF.